The T cell receptor (beta chain) described here comes from a study of graft-versus-host responses after intestinal transplantation. As for the study in general: Anti-thymocyte globulin induction, then tacrolimus and steroids for around 3 years, went to all recipients.

Looked up from germline, CDR1 is SNHLY and CDR2 is FYNNEI. CDR3 length equals 14 residues. Trimming took off 5 bases at V and 7 bases at J, with 15 bases between the two ends. Study-level findings and limits: Early post-transplant HvG declines showed an association with peak circulating GvH clone levels.

Worth noting for this clone: What it recognizes is unknown.

The method was immunoSEQ multiplex PCR; TCRdb's version includes in-frame clones alone and lacks a portion of them. The table includes tens of thousands of clones, around 94% detected once. The sample here was PBMCs, taken 16 days after intestinal transplant. This clonotype originated in a human patient who received an intestinal transplant, so some T cells may come from the graft donor. The chain joins TRBV2 to TRBJ1-5; D call uncertain. CDR3 DNA sequence: TGTGCCAGCAGTCCGGACGGAGGTCAACAGCCCCAGCATTTT. Protein: CASSPDGGQQPQHF.